The 5 T cell receptor beta chains reported below all come from one sample, sequenced in a study of cytomegalovirus exposure and HLA in healthy donors. 60 Vbeta and 13 Jbeta primers were used in PCR. Here immunoSEQ multiplex PCR was the method, and the copy in TCRdb shows in-frame clones only, minus some. This repertoire shows around 190,000 clones, around 78% found once; its top ten account for approximately 2%. The sample consisted of PBMCs. The receptors stem from a man aged 30 to 39 in good health and CMV-seronegative.

This clone was detected once. This chain joins TRBV19 and TRBJ2-3, with a possible D match to TRBD1 (6 bases). The germline V gene has CDR1 LNHDA and CDR2 SQIVND (reference sequence). The V and J ends lost 6 bases and 4 bases respectively, with 14 bases between them. This CDR3 region has 14 residues. CDR3 loop: CASRKQGSADTQYF. The CDR3 DNA sequence: TGTGCCAGTAGAAAACAGGGTAGCGCAGATACGCAGTATTTT.

The V call is TRBV6-4, the J call TRBJ2-1; D is possibly TRBD2 (6 bases). Trimming pared 6 bases from V and 5 bases from J, leaving 23 bases between. The CDR3 length is 17 residues. Germline V gives CDR1 MRHNA, CDR2 SNTAGT. CDR3: CASSSPVAVFINNEQFF. In DNA, the CDR3 is TGTGCCAGCAGCTCCCCGGTAGCGGTCTTTATAAACAATGAGCAGTTCTTC.

This chain joins TRBV7-2 and TRBJ2-7; D is possibly TRBD2 (6 bases). Trimming shortened V by 1 base and J by 3 bases, and 7 bases separated the two germline ends. CDR1 and CDR2 (germline): SGHTA, FQGNSA. The CDR3 has 13 residues. For the CDR3, the DNA is TGTGCCAGCAGCTTAGTCGGGGGCTACGAGCAGTACTTC. Translating it yields CASSLVGGYEQYF.

The chain links TRBV27 to TRBJ2-7; D is possibly TRBD1 (5 bases). Germline-derived CDR1 and CDR2 are MNHEY and SMNVEV (reference sequence). This CDR3 is built from 13 residues. V was clipped by 6 bases and J by 0 bases, with 9 bases between them. The CDR3 loop is CASSVRDSYEQYF. The CDR3 region has the DNA TGTGCCAGCAGCGTCAGGGACTCCTACGAGCAGTACTTC.

V usage is TRBV28 and J usage is TRBJ2-7, with 7 nucleotides matching TRBD1. CDR3 length: 14 residues. The V gene's germline CDR1 is MDHEN and CDR2 SYDVKM. V lost 6 bases and J lost 5; bases outside the gene matches: 10. CDR3 amino acids: CASRYRGLFNEQYF. CDR3 DNA sequence: TGTGCCAGCAGATACAGGGGCCTTTTCAACGAGCAGTACTTC.